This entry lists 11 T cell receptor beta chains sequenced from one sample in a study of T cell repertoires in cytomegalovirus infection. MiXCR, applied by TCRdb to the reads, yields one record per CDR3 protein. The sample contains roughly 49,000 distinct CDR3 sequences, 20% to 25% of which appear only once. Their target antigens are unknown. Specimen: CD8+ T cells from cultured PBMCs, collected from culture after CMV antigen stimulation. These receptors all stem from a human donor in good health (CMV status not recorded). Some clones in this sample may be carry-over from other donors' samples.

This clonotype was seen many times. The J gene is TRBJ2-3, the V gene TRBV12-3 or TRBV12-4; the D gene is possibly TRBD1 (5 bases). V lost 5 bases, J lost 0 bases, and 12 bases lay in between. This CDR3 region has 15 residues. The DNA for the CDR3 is TGTGCCAGCAGTGACAGCCGATCTAGCACAGATACGCAGTATTTT. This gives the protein CASSDSRSSTDTQYF.

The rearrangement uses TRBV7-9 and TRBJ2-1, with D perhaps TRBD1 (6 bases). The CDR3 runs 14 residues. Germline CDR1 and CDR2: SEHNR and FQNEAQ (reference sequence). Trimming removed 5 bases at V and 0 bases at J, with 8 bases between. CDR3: CASSTRGSYNEQFF. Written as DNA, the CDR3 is TGTGCCAGCAGCACCAGGGGCTCCTACAATGAGCAGTTCTTC.

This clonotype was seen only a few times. As DNA, the CDR3 is TGTGCCAGCAGCTCCGTCGCCATCTTACAGGGCAATGAGCAGTTCTTC. It translates to CASSSVAILQGNEQFF. The chain recombines TRBV7-6 with TRBJ2-1; weak D call: TRBD1 (6 bases). The CDR3 loop spans 16 amino acids. In germline, CDR1 is SGHVS, CDR2 FNYEAQ. The germline V and J ends were trimmed by 4 bases and 6 bases, with 19 bases remaining between them.

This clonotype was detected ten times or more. CDR3 protein: CASSSFGRDQETQYF. In nucleotides, the CDR3 is TGTGCCAGCAGCTCCTTTGGGAGAGATCAAGAGACCCAGTACTTC. V usage is TRBV7-8 and J usage is TRBJ2-5; maybe TRBD2 (5 bases). V shed 4 bases and J shed 2 bases, with 14 bases lying between them. The CDR3 is 15 amino acids. Germline CDR1 SGHVS, CDR2 FQNEAQ.

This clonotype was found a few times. The CDR3 sequence is CASSPTDNYEQYF. CDR3 DNA sequence: TGTGCCAGCAGCCCGACCGATAACTACGAGCAGTACTTC. The chain is built from TRBV7-6 and TRBJ2-7; D ambiguous. Per the germline V gene, CDR1 is SGHVS and CDR2 is FNYEAQ. The CDR3 extends over 13 amino acids. V shed 5 bases and J shed 3 bases, with 11 bases lying between them.

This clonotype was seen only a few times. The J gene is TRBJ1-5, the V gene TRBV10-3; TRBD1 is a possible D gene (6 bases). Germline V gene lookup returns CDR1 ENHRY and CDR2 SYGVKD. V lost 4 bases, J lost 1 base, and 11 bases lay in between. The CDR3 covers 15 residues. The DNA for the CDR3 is TGTGCCATCAGTGCCGGGACATCAAGCAATCAGCCCCAGCATTTT. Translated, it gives CAISAGTSSNQPQHF.

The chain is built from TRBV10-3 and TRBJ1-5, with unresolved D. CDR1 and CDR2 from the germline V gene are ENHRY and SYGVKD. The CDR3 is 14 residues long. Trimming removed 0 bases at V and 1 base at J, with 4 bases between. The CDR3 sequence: CAISESMSNQPQHF. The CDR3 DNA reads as TGTGCCATCAGTGAGTCGATGAGCAATCAGCCCCAGCATTTT.

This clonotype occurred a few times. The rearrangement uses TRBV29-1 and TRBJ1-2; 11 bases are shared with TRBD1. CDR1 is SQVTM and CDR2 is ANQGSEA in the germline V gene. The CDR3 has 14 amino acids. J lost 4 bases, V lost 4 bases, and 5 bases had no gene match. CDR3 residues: CSVAGQGGIYGYTF. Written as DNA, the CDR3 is TGCAGCGTTGCGGGACAGGGGGGAATCTATGGCTACACCTTC.

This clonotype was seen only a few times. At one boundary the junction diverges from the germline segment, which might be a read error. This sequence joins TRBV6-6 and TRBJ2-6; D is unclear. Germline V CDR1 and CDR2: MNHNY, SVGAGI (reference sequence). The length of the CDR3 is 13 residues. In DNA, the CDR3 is TGTGCCAGCAGTTATGGAACCGAGAGCGTCCAGACTTTC. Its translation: CASSYGTESVQTF.

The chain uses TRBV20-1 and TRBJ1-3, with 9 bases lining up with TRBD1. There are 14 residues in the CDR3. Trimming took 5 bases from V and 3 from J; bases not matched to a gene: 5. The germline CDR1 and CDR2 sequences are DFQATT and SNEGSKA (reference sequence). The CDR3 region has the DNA TGCAGTGCTGGGCTGGACAGGGGTGGAAACACCATATATTTT. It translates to CSAGLDRGGNTIYF.

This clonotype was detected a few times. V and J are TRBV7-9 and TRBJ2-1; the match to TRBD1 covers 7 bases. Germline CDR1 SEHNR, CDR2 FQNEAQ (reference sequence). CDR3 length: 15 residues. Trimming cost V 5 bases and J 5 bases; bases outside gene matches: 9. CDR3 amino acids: CASSPSDRVHNEQFF. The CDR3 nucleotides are TGTGCCAGCAGCCCGAGTGACAGGGTCCACAATGAGCAGTTCTTC.